This T cell receptor (beta chain) originates from a study of blood T cells in healthy people across ages. From germline, CDR1 is MNHNY and CDR2 SVGAGI (reference sequence). There are 16 residues in the CDR3. V lost 2 bases, J lost 9 bases, and 20 bases lay in between. A second about 6 to 12 cycle PCR used barcoded and J-beta primers. Each CDR3 protein is one row after TCRdb ran MiXCR on the 5' RACE reads. The repertoire holds roughly 720,000 distinct CDR3 sequences, with roughly 53% as singletons. Study-level points and caveats: CMV infection status of these donors was not known.

A word on this clonotype: Its antigen is unidentified.

No fewer than 7 million PBMCs went into each sample. The extraction recovered at least 5 micrograms of total RNA per sample. This clonotype originated in a man older than 75 in good health. The rearrangement joins TRBV6-6 to TRBJ2-1, with D possibly being TRBD1 or TRBD2 (5 bases each). The sample was blood. The CDR3 bases are TGTGCCAGCAGTTACCTGTGGGGGTCCCCCCTTATTGAGCAGTTCTTC. This sequence encodes CASSYLWGSPLIEQFF.